The 10 T cell receptor beta chains reported below all come from one sample, sequenced in a study of graft-versus-host responses after intestinal transplantation. The protocol was immunoSEQ multiplex PCR, while the TCRdb copy is restricted to in-frame clones and leaves out a portion. The table records 80,000 or so clones, roughly 90% of them present only once. This sample comprised PBMCs, obtained 98 days after intestinal transplantation. Receptor source: a human patient who received an intestinal transplant, so some T cells may come from the graft donor.

This chain joins TRBV6-1 and TRBJ2-4, with 7 bases that match TRBD1. The germline V gene encodes CDR1 MNHNS and CDR2 SASEGT. V lost 4 bases and J lost 0; bases outside the gene matches: 6. The CDR3 extends over 16 amino acids. The CDR3 sequence is CASSVWTGLAKNIQYF. The DNA for the CDR3 is TGTGCCAGCAGTGTCTGGACAGGACTAGCCAAAAACATTCAGTACTTC.

This clone was counted a single time. V gene TRBV19 combines with J gene TRBJ1-5, with D uncertain. CDR1 and CDR2 (germline): LNHDA, SQIVND (reference sequence). V was clipped by 1 base and J by 7 bases, with 8 bases between them. The CDR3 has 13 residues. Here the CDR3 DNA reads TGTGCCAGTAGTATAGCGAGGGCGCAGCCCCAGCATTTT. This translates into CASSIARAQPQHF.

This clone was found once. This rearrangement joins TRBV28 to TRBJ1-4; TRBD1 might be the D (5 bases). This CDR3 spans 15 amino acids. V lost 5 bases and J lost 3, with 13 bases in between. Looked up from germline, CDR1 is MDHEN and CDR2 is SYDVKM. As DNA, the CDR3 is TGTGCCAGCAGTCTTCAGGGTGCGGCTAATGAAAAACTGTTTTTT. Its protein product is CASSLQGAANEKLFF. Full variable domain (outside the CDR3, taken from reference TRBV28 and TRBJ1-4): DVKVTQSSRYLVKRTGEKVFLECVQDMDHENMFWYRQDPGLGLRLIYFSYDVKMKEKGDIPEGYSVSREKKERFSLILESASTNQTSMYLCASSLQGAANEKLFFGSGTQLSVL.

This clone was seen just once. CDR3 nucleotide sequence: TGCGCCAGCAGCCATAAACTAGCGGGAGGTGTGAATGAGCAGTTCTTC. This sequence encodes CASSHKLAGGVNEQFF. The chain uses TRBV4-1 and TRBJ2-1; 12 bases line up with TRBD2. In germline, CDR1 is MGHRA, CDR2 YSYEKL. Trimming took 3 bases from V and 7 from J; bases not matched to a gene: 7. The CDR3 spans 16 residues.

V usage is TRBV4-2 and J usage is TRBJ1-5; perhaps TRBD1 as D (5 bases). V lost 0 bases, J lost 6 bases, and 6 bases lay in between. CDR3 length: 13 amino acids. The V gene's germline CDR1 is LGHNA and CDR2 YNFKEQ. The CDR3 protein is CASSQEGGQPQHF. As DNA, the CDR3 is TGTGCCAGCAGCCAAGAGGGGGGTCAGCCCCAGCATTTT.

The V gene is TRBV11-2, the J gene TRBJ2-7; no firm D call. Germline V gene lookup returns CDR1 SGHAT and CDR2 FQNNGV. This CDR3 spans 12 amino acids. The V end lost 4 bases, the J end lost 7 bases, and 11 bases lay between the germline ends. The CDR3: CASSSSHREQYF. The CDR3 DNA is TGTGCCAGCAGCTCATCACACCGGGAGCAGTACTTC.

The chain has TRBV4-1 and TRBJ2-3; a possible D gene is TRBD1 (5 bases). Per the germline V gene, CDR1 is MGHRA and CDR2 is YSYEKL. Trimming took off 0 bases at V and 7 bases at J, with 14 bases between the two ends. The CDR3 loop spans 15 amino acids. Here the CDR3 reads CASSQDAQGVNTQYF. CDR3 DNA: TGCGCCAGCAGCCAAGATGCGCAGGGCGTTAATACGCAGTATTTT.

V and J are TRBV6-5 and TRBJ2-4; 9 bases align to TRBD1. The ends lost 6 bases at V and 12 bases at J; junction bases unmatched: 9. The germline V gene encodes CDR1 MNHEY and CDR2 SVGAGI. The CDR3 has 13 amino acids. As DNA, the CDR3 is TGTGCCAGCAGATCCCTACAGGGGGCGCGTCAGTACTTC. It is translated as CASRSLQGARQYF.

DNA for the CDR3: TGTGCCAGCAGCAGACCCGGGGAGCTGTTTTTT. It yields the protein CASSRPGELFF. The rearrangement uses TRBV6-5 and TRBJ2-2; D ambiguous. V lost 6 bases and J lost 6, with 5 bases in between. The CDR3 has 11 residues. The germline gives CDR1 MNHEY, CDR2 SVGAGI.

The chain couples TRBV5-4 to TRBJ2-4, with 10 bases lining up with TRBD1. Germline lookup yields CDR1 SGHNT and CDR2 YYREEE (reference sequence). The J segment lost 4 bases and the V segment lost 4 bases, leaving 5 bases of the junction unmatched. The CDR3 spans 15 residues. In DNA, the CDR3 is TGTGCCAGCAGCCCCTGGACAGGGGGAAAAAACATTCAGTACTTC. Amino acid sequence: CASSPWTGGKNIQYF. Variable domain in full (rest from reference TRBV5-4 and TRBJ2-4): ETGVTQSPTHLIKTRGQQVTLRCSSQSGHNTVSWYQQALGQGPQFIFQYYREEENGRGNFPPRFSGLQFPNYSSELNVNALELDDSALYLCASSPWTGGKNIQYFGAGTRLSVL.